Below, 6 T cell receptor beta chains from the same sample are listed, as sequenced in a study of glioma-infiltrating T cells after dendritic cell vaccination (TCRdb year 2016). The library was built by means of the immunoSEQ multiplex PCR assay. TCRdb carries this immuneACCESS record with in-frame sequences only. Its versions omit some clonotypes, under half of them owing to an unresolved V gene in the studies checked, with the rest unexplained. For this sample the table gives some 70,000 clones, of which 65% to 90% were detected only once. Roughly 7.7% of the sample rests with the top ten. The sample was blood, taken before dendritic cell vaccination. These receptors were taken from a human donor with glioblastoma.

V usage is TRBV13 and J usage is TRBJ1-1, with D tentatively TRBD1 (5 bases). There are 16 residues in the CDR3. Per the germline V gene, CDR1 is PRHDT and CDR2 is FYEKMQ (reference sequence). V lost 1 base to trimming and J lost 5 bases, with 17 bases between them. The CDR3 region is CASSLAPQGLKTEAFF. In DNA, the CDR3 is TGTGCCAGCAGCTTAGCACCGCAGGGCCTTAAGACTGAAGCTTTCTTT.

The chain uses TRBV11-2 and TRBJ2-7, with 14 bases matching TRBD2. CDR1 is SGHAT and CDR2 is FQNNGV in the germline V gene. The CDR3 consists of 15 residues. Unmatched junction bases numbered 3, after V lost 6 bases and J lost 2 bases. The CDR3: CASRRTSGGPYEQYF. CDR3 bases: TGTGCCAGCAGGCGGACTAGCGGGGGGCCCTACGAGCAGTACTTC.

This clone showed up just a few times. The chain links TRBV5-5 to TRBJ1-3, with D possibly matching TRBD1 (5 bases). Germline assignment: CDR1 SGHKS and CDR2 YYEKEE (reference sequence). The CDR3 loop spans 14 amino acids. Trimming pared 4 bases from V and 2 bases from J, leaving 10 bases between. This CDR3 reads CASSPLGAGNTIYF. CDR3 DNA: TGTGCCAGCAGCCCCCTAGGGGCTGGAAACACCATATATTTT.

The chain combines TRBV5-4 with TRBJ1-2, with TRBD1 matching over 10 bases. This CDR3 region has 15 residues. The junction had 11 bases not matched to a gene; V was cut back by 7 bases and J by 5 bases. CDR1 is SGHNT and CDR2 is YYREEE in the germline V gene (reference sequence). The CDR3 region has the DNA TGTGCCAGCGGCCCAGGGGACAGGGGCTGGTATGGCTACACCTTC. It specifies CASGPGDRGWYGYTF.

This chain links TRBV5-1 with TRBJ2-1, with D possibly matching TRBD2 (5 bases). V was clipped by 4 bases and J by 0 bases, with 11 bases between them. The CDR3 is 15 amino acids. CDR1 is SGHRS and CDR2 is YFSETQ in the germline V gene. For the CDR3, the DNA is TGCGCCAGCAGCCTCTTGGGGAGCTCCTACAATGAGCAGTTCTTC. Protein: CASSLLGSSYNEQFF.

The chain links TRBV19 to TRBJ1-2, with D uncertain. The CDR3 covers 14 residues. V shed 7 bases and J shed 5 bases, with 17 bases lying between them. The germline gives CDR1 LNHDA, CDR2 SQIVND (reference sequence). In DNA form, the CDR3 reads TGTGCCAGTACTCCGCTCCCAGGCCGTTATGGCTACACCTTC. It is translated as CASTPLPGRYGYTF.